These 3 T cell receptor beta chains were all obtained from the same sample, sequenced in a study of response to subunit inactivated influenza vaccine. TCRdb used MiXCR to reprocess the RT-PCR reads, holding one entry per CDR3 protein. Found here are roughly 700,000 distinct CDR3 sequences, around 14% of them singletons; the top ten hold roughly 6.4%. Here the sequenced sample was PBMCs from blood, taken 14 days before vaccination. The receptors originated from a middle-aged man who received an inactivated influenza vaccine.

This clonotype has more than one count but fewer than ten. The rearrangement joins TRBV3-1 to TRBJ2-3, with no clear D. The CDR3 is 13 amino acids. Germline V gene sequence: CDR1 LGHDT, CDR2 YNNKEL (reference sequence). The germline V and J ends were trimmed by 3 bases and 4 bases, with 8 bases remaining between them. The CDR3 sequence is CASSHDEADTQYF. Here the CDR3 DNA reads TGTGCCAGCAGCCATGACGAGGCAGATACGCAGTATTTT.

The genes are TRBV12-3 or TRBV12-4 and TRBJ2-6; 9 nucleotides align to TRBD1. This CDR3 has 18 residues. Trimming removed 6 bases from V and 2 bases from J; junction bases left unmatched: 11. CDR3 residues: CASRITGGGSAGANVLTF. Here the CDR3 DNA reads TGTGCCAGCAGGATAACAGGGGGCGGGTCTGCTGGGGCCAACGTCCTGACTTTC.

This clonotype was detected ten times or more. J is TRBJ1-2 and V is TRBV25-1; possibly TRBD1 for D (5 bases). The V end lost 2 bases, the J end lost 6 bases, and 16 bases lay between the germline ends. Germline loops: CDR1 MGHDK, CDR2 SYGVNS. This CDR3 spans 15 amino acids. DNA of the CDR3: TGTGCCAGCAGTGAAGGAGAGGGGCGCGATAATGGCTACACCTTC. Translating gives CASSEGEGRDNGYTF.